Listed here are 10 T cell receptor beta chains from one sample, sequenced in a study of blood T cell repertoires in COVID-19. Here immunoSEQ multiplex PCR was the method, and the copy in TCRdb shows in-frame clones only, minus some. This sample yields approximately 140,000 clones, of which around 81% are seen a single time; 10% to 15% belongs to the top ten. The sequenced material came from peripheral blood. The receptors shown here come from a man between 60 and 75 years old with active or convalescent COVID-19.

The gene calls are TRBV7-9 and TRBJ2-7; 9 bases are shared with TRBD1. Germline V CDR1 and CDR2: SEHNR, FQNEAQ (reference sequence). V shed 5 bases and J 7 bases; nucleotides not matched to a gene: 12. The CDR3 loop spans 15 amino acids. CDR3 coding DNA: TGTGCCAGCAGCACCCGACAGGGGGGTTTATGGGAGCAGTACTTC. As protein: CASSTRQGGLWEQYF.

V and J are TRBV29-1 and TRBJ2-6, with D possibly matching TRBD1 (5 bases). Trimming stripped 6 bases from V and 0 bases from J, with 9 bases between. The CDR3 consists of 14 residues. Germline assignment: CDR1 SQVTM and CDR2 ANQGSEA. In DNA, the CDR3 is TGCAGCGTCAGAACAGGCTCTGGGGCCAACGTCCTGACTTTC. Protein product: CSVRTGSGANVLTF.

This chain links TRBV9 with TRBJ2-2; D perhaps matches TRBD2 (5 bases). Germline V gene sequence: CDR1 SGDLS, CDR2 YYNGEE. Trimming removed 4 bases from V and 0 bases from J, with 13 bases in between. The CDR3 consists of 16 residues. DNA of the CDR3: TGTGCCAGCAGCTACTCTGGAGCGGCGAACACCGGGGAGCTGTTTTTT. It encodes CASSYSGAANTGELFF. Variable domain in full (rest from reference TRBV9 and TRBJ2-2): DSGVTQTPKHLITATGQRVTLRCSPRSGDLSVYWYQQSLDQGLQFLIQYYNGEERAKGNILERFSAQQFPDLHSELNLSSLELGDSALYFCASSYSGAANTGELFFGEGSRLTVL.

The chain recombines TRBV4-2 with TRBJ2-1, with 10 bases lining up with TRBD2. Looked up from germline, CDR1 is LGHNA and CDR2 is YNFKEQ. The CDR3 consists of 17 residues. The junction had 12 bases not matched to a gene; V was cut back by 4 bases and J by 6 bases. In DNA, the CDR3 is TGTGCCAGCAGCCGGGGGGCTAGCGGGAGTGGGGTCAATGAGCAGTTCTTC. Translation gives CASSRGASGSGVNEQFF.

The chain is built from TRBV2 and TRBJ1-1; D might be TRBD1 (6 bases). Germline V lookup: CDR1 SNHLY, CDR2 FYNNEI. V lost 10 bases and J 5 bases, leaving 23 bases between the germline ends. The CDR3 loop spans 15 amino acids. The DNA for the CDR3 is TGTGCCACCGACAACGGGGGGGGCGCGAGGACTGAAGCTTTCTTT. It yields the protein CATDNGGGARTEAFF.

Note on this clone: The sample contains more than one DNA sequence encoding this CDR3. This chain uses TRBV7-9 with TRBJ2-1; a possible D gene is TRBD1 (5 bases). Trimming removed 2 bases at V and 1 base at J, with 9 bases between. CDR1 and CDR2 from the germline V gene are SEHNR and FQNEAQ (reference sequence). The CDR3 has 15 amino acids. The CDR3 spells CASSLRGTSYNEQFF. CDR3 nucleotide sequence: TGTGCCAGCAGCTTAAGGGGTACGTCCTACAATGAGCAGTTCTTC.

The rearrangement uses TRBV4-3 and TRBJ2-1, with D unclear. CDR1 and CDR2 from the germline V gene are LGHNA and YSLEER. The CDR3 is 16 residues long. V was trimmed by 0 bases and J by 2 bases, leaving 11 bases between them. The CDR3 here is CASSQENGYAYNEQFF. Here the CDR3 DNA reads TGCGCCAGCAGCCAAGAAAACGGGTATGCCTACAATGAGCAGTTCTTC.

The chain is built from TRBV11-2 and TRBJ2-4; 9 positions agree with TRBD1. Per germline, CDR1 SGHAT and CDR2 FQNNGV. V dropped 5 bases and J dropped 13; count of bases not matched to a gene: 9. The CDR3 spans 13 residues. In DNA form, the CDR3 reads TGTGCCAGCAGCGTGGACAGGGGTGTAGAACAGTACTTC. This translates into CASSVDRGVEQYF. The whole variable domain, filled in from reference TRBV11-2 and TRBJ2-4, reads EAGVAQSPRYKIIEKRQSVAFWCNPISGHATLYWYQQILGQGPKLLIQFQNNGVVDDSQLPKDRFSAERLKGVDSTLKIQPAKLEDSAVYLCASSVDRGVEQYFGAGTRLSVL.

The CDR3 here is CASGLYSGGEASNQPQHF. CDR3 nucleotide sequence: TGTGCTAGTGGTTTGTATTCCGGGGGTGAGGCTAGCAATCAGCCCCAGCATTTT. This chain connects TRBV12-5 to TRBJ1-5, with D perhaps TRBD1 (5 bases). Per germline, CDR1 LGHNT and CDR2 FRNRAP. The CDR3 sequence is 18 residues long. Trimming pared 2 bases from V and 0 bases from J, leaving 17 bases between.

The table lists this clone with a count of one. The chain has TRBV7-9 and TRBJ2-1; no firm D call. From germline, CDR1 is SEHNR and CDR2 FQNEAQ (reference sequence). V was trimmed by 1 base and J by 8 bases, leaving 12 bases between them. CDR3 length: 14 residues. The CDR3 is CASSLGASPDEQFF. In DNA form, the CDR3 reads TGTGCCAGCAGCTTAGGGGCCTCCCCGGATGAGCAGTTCTTC.